One and the same sample provided the 22 T cell receptor beta chains below, sequenced in a study of Graves' ophthalmopathy and Graves' hyperthyroidism. RNA transcripts yielded amplified TCR beta CDR3 regions. RT-PCR was first run with HTBI primers, then multiplex PCR in a second round. TCRdb used MiXCR to reprocess the multiplex PCR reads, holding one entry per CDR3 protein. The top ten hold more than 5.5% of the sample, which has 620,000 or so distinct CDR3 sequences, over 20% seen once. What was sequenced was peripheral blood. These receptors were obtained from a woman aged 18-29 years with stable Graves' hyperthyroidism. Some clones in this sample may be carry-over from other donors' samples.

This clonotype was counted at least ten times. The gene calls are TRBV12-3 or TRBV12-4 and TRBJ2-7, with no clear D. Between the trimmed V and J ends, which lost 6 bases and 3 bases, there was a span of 12 bases. The CDR3 length is 13 residues. The CDR3 spells CASSLTRNYEQYF. DNA of the CDR3: TGTGCCAGCAGCCTAACGAGGAACTACGAGCAGTACTTC.

The table lists this clonotype with a few counts. The chain has TRBV29-1 and TRBJ1-2, with a possible D match to TRBD1 (6 bases). Trimming pared 1 base from V and 2 bases from J, leaving 17 bases between. Germline assignment: CDR1 SQVTM and CDR2 ANQGSEA. The CDR3 contains 16 residues. CDR3: CSVEVPKEGGNYGYTF. For the CDR3, the DNA is TGCAGCGTTGAAGTTCCCAAGGAGGGGGGCAACTATGGCTACACCTTC.

The chain uses TRBV30 and TRBJ1-2; unclear D gene. With 7 bases removed from V and 8 bases from J, the gap between germline ends came to 11 bases. The CDR3 sequence is 10 residues long. CDR1 and CDR2 from the germline V gene are GTSNPN and SVGIG (reference sequence). The CDR3 DNA follows: TGTGCCTCCTTTAAGGTCGGCTACACCTTC. Amino acids: CASFKVGYTF.

Only a few counts were recorded for this clonotype. The chain carries TRBV10-2 and TRBJ1-1; tentatively, D is TRBD1 (6 bases). The germline V gene has CDR1 WSHSY and CDR2 SAAADI. V gave up 5 bases and J gave up 5 bases, with 12 bases separating them. This CDR3 contains 13 residues. The CDR3 reads CASSRGVQTEAFF. For the CDR3, the DNA is TGCGCCAGCAGTAGGGGGGTCCAGACTGAAGCTTTCTTT.

This clonotype was recorded many times. The chain combines TRBV2 with TRBJ1-5; D remains unclear. Germline CDR1 is SNHLY and CDR2 is FYNNEI. The CDR3 runs 13 residues. Trimming left V 8 bases short and J 1 base short, with 9 bases between. CDR3 amino acids: CASGWQSNQPQHF. Here the CDR3 DNA reads TGTGCCAGCGGGTGGCAGAGCAATCAGCCCCAGCATTTT. Full variable domain (remainder filled in from reference TRBV2 and TRBJ1-5): EPEVTQTPSHQVTQMGQEVILRCVPISNHLYFYWYRQILGQKVEFLVSFYNNEISEKSEIFDDQFSVERPDGSNFTLKIRSTKLEDSAMYFCASGWQSNQPQHFGDGTRLSIL.

This clonotype was found many times. This chain links TRBV15 with TRBJ1-5, with 8 bases lining up with TRBD1. Germline V gene sequence: CDR1 LNHNV, CDR2 YYDKDF (reference sequence). The CDR3 sequence is 15 residues long. V was pared by 3 bases and J by 3 bases, with 4 bases of the junction left unmatched. The CDR3 spells CATSSDRGINQPQHF. The CDR3 coding sequence is TGTGCCACCAGCAGTGACAGGGGAATCAATCAGCCCCAGCATTTT. Using reference TRBV15 and TRBJ1-5 for the parts outside the CDR3, the full variable domain is DAMVIQNPRYQVTQFGKPVTLSCSQTLNHNVMYWYQQKSSQAPKLLFHYYDKDFNNEADTPDNFQSRRPNTSFCFLDIRSPGLGDTAMYLCATSSDRGINQPQHFGDGTRLSIL.

This clonotype was detected ten times or more. This chain links TRBV25-1 with TRBJ1-1; no firm D call. V lost 1 base, J lost 7 bases, and 13 bases lay in between. This CDR3 is built from 14 residues. Germline V CDR1 and CDR2: MGHDK, SYGVNS. Here the CDR3 reads CASSESAKADEAFF. CDR3 nucleotides: TGTGCCAGCAGTGAATCCGCCAAGGCGGATGAAGCTTTCTTT.

This clonotype came up many times. This chain connects TRBV30 to TRBJ1-1; 9 positions match TRBD1. The CDR3 is made up of 13 amino acids. Germline V gene data show CDR1 as GTSNPN and CDR2 as SVGIG (reference sequence). V was pared by 8 bases and J by 3 bases, with 7 bases of the junction left unmatched. The CDR3 DNA is TGTGCCGGGACAGGGCTTAGACACACTGAAGCTTTCTTT. Encoded protein: CAGTGLRHTEAFF.

This clonotype was detected many times. The CDR3 region has the DNA TGTGCCAGCAGTTACACCATAGGACGGATAAGGAACACTGAAGCTTTCTTT. It yields the protein CASSYTIGRIRNTEAFF. This chain connects TRBV6-5 to TRBJ1-1; D gene ambiguous. Germline V gene data show CDR1 as MNHEY and CDR2 as SVGAGI. V was clipped by 2 bases and J by 1 base, with 17 bases between them. The CDR3 runs to 17 residues.

Many counts were recorded for this clonotype. The chain employs TRBV28 and TRBJ2-5, with D possibly being TRBD1 (6 bases). The germline V gene has CDR1 MDHEN and CDR2 SYDVKM. The CDR3 is 14 amino acids. Trimming left V 1 base short and J 5 bases short, with 11 bases between. DNA for the CDR3: TGTGCCAGCAGTTTATTGGGGGCAGGGGAGACCCAGTACTTC. Translating it yields CASSLLGAGETQYF.

This sequence joins TRBV12-3 or TRBV12-4 and TRBJ2-7; D unclear. The V end was cut by 3 bases, the J end by 7 bases, with 13 bases between. The CDR3 runs 13 residues. Written as DNA, the CDR3 is TGTGCCAGCAGTTTCAAAATAGCTTGGGAGCAGTACTTC. Encoded protein: CASSFKIAWEQYF.

This clonotype occurred many times. The chain combines TRBV7-9 with TRBJ1-6; the D is unclear. The germline gives CDR1 SEHNR, CDR2 FQNEAQ (reference sequence). V was shortened by 4 bases and J by 0 bases, with 13 bases between the two germline ends. The CDR3 has 17 residues. Here the CDR3 DNA reads TGTGCCAGCAGCTCCCTTCTAGGCTTCTCCTATAATTCACCCCTCCACTTT. Protein sequence: CASSSLLGFSYNSPLHF.

This clonotype was recorded at least ten times. The V and J genes are TRBV12-3 or TRBV12-4 and TRBJ1-5; weak D call: TRBD1 (5 bases). V lost 8 bases and J 7 bases, leaving 18 bases between the germline ends. The CDR3 spans 14 residues. DNA for the CDR3: TGTGCCAGCGCCTTTGGGGACGCCGAGCAGCCCCAGCATTTT. This encodes CASAFGDAEQPQHF.

This clonotype was seen more than once but under ten times. The chain carries TRBV4-1 and TRBJ1-5; D not certain. Trimming left V 0 bases short and J 7 bases short, with 13 bases between. Germline lookup yields CDR1 MGHRA and CDR2 YSYEKL. This CDR3 region has 15 residues. This CDR3 is CASSQDGKGVQPQHF. The DNA for the CDR3 is TGCGCCAGCAGCCAAGATGGGAAGGGTGTCCAGCCCCAGCATTTT.

This clonotype appeared many times. The CDR3 coding sequence is TGTGCCAGCAGCTCCCGGGGGCAATCGCAGCCCCAGCATTTT. It codes for CASSSRGQSQPQHF. The chain combines TRBV7-2 with TRBJ1-5; possibly TRBD1 for D (6 bases). CDR3 length: 14 residues. The germline V gene has CDR1 SGHTA and CDR2 FQGNSA. Deletions cut 4 bases from V and 7 bases from J, with 14 bases between.

This clonotype was recorded many times. The rearrangement joins TRBV5-5 to TRBJ1-1; D unclear. Looked up from germline, CDR1 is SGHKS and CDR2 is YYEKEE (reference sequence). This CDR3 comprises 14 residues. V lost 4 bases to trimming and J lost 6 bases, with 16 bases between them. CDR3: CASSDGPTIAEAFF. CDR3 nucleotide sequence: TGTGCCAGCAGCGACGGGCCCACCATTGCTGAAGCTTTCTTT.

This clonotype came up a few times. The chain couples TRBV20-1 to TRBJ2-5, with 14 bases identical to TRBD2. The CDR3 sequence is 14 residues long. The V gene's germline CDR1 is DFQATT and CDR2 SNEGSKA (reference sequence). V shed 4 bases, J shed 4 bases, and the junction held 2 bases outside the gene matches. CDR3 sequence: CSAKGLAGAETQYF. The DNA for the CDR3 is TGCAGTGCTAAGGGACTAGCGGGAGCAGAGACCCAGTACTTC.

There are many counts of this clonotype. The chain joins TRBV28 to TRBJ1-5; 10 bases are a match to TRBD1. CDR3 length: 17 amino acids. With 1 base clipped from V and 7 bases from J, the junction kept 10 bases outside the gene matches. Germline V gives CDR1 MDHEN, CDR2 SYDVKM. This chain's CDR3 is CASSLSGGQGNSQPQHF. As DNA, the CDR3 is TGTGCCAGCAGTTTATCGGGGGGACAGGGGAATTCACAGCCCCAGCATTTT.

V is TRBV14 and J is TRBJ2-2; a weak D match, TRBD2 (6 bases). The germline V gene encodes CDR1 SGHDN and CDR2 FVKESK. V was trimmed by 9 bases and J by 5 bases, leaving 13 bases between them. The length of the CDR3 is 13 residues. Here the CDR3 reads CARTLGGTGELFF. The DNA for the CDR3 is TGTGCCAGGACTCTAGGAGGGACCGGGGAGCTGTTTTTT.

This clonotype has a single count. The chain carries TRBV6-5 and TRBJ2-7; 7 bases line up with TRBD2. This CDR3 is 13 amino acids long. V gave up 2 bases and J gave up 2 bases; unmatched junction bases: 0. CDR1 and CDR2 (germline): MNHEY, SVGAGI. DNA of the CDR3: TGTGCCAGCAGTTACAGCGGGACCTACGAGCAGTACGTC. Translation: CASSYSGTYEQYV.

This clonotype was recorded at least ten times. The J gene is TRBJ2-6, the V gene TRBV10-3, with TRBD1 identical over 9 bases. This CDR3 contains 15 residues. Germline values: CDR1 ENHRY, CDR2 SYGVKD. Trimming at V came to 9 bases and at J to 2 bases, leaving 5 bases not matched to a gene. The chain's CDR3 is CAIGQGRTGANVLTF. For the CDR3, the DNA is TGTGCCATTGGACAGGGGAGGACTGGGGCCAACGTCCTGACTTTC.

This rearrangement joins TRBV11-2 to TRBJ1-1; D gene ambiguous. The CDR3 loop spans 14 amino acids. The germline V gene has CDR1 SGHAT and CDR2 FQNNGV. V was shortened by 5 bases and J by 0 bases, with 10 bases between the two germline ends. CDR3 sequence (DNA): TGTGCCAGCAGCCGGAACTCTTTGAACACTGAAGCTTTCTTT. It yields the protein CASSRNSLNTEAFF.